This T cell receptor beta chain is drawn from a study of blood T cells in healthy people across ages. Remarks on this clonotype: Its antigen is not known.

CDR1 and CDR2 (germline): SQVTM, ANQGSEA. The CDR3 loop spans 13 amino acids. V lost 7 bases to trimming and J lost 2 bases; unmatched junction nucleotides: 2. Study observations and caveats: There was no known CMV status for donors, so expanded clonotype changes were possibly confounded.

Per-sample PBMC isolation yielded at least 6 million cells. With a J-beta primer mix and a sample-barcoded 5' primer, a second PCR ran 7 to 11 cycles. In TCRdb, the 5' RACE reads were re-called with MiXCR into one record per CDR3 protein. The repertoire consists of around 580,000 distinct CDR3 sequences, with around half occurring once and the leading ten covering about 26%. This TCR was recovered from a man at least 80 years old in good health. What was sequenced was blood. The rearrangement joins TRBV29-1 to TRBJ1-5; 10 bases agree with TRBD1. The CDR3 region is CSAGTGGNQPQHF. For the CDR3, the DNA is TGCAGCGCCGGGACAGGGGGCAATCAGCCCCAGCATTTT.